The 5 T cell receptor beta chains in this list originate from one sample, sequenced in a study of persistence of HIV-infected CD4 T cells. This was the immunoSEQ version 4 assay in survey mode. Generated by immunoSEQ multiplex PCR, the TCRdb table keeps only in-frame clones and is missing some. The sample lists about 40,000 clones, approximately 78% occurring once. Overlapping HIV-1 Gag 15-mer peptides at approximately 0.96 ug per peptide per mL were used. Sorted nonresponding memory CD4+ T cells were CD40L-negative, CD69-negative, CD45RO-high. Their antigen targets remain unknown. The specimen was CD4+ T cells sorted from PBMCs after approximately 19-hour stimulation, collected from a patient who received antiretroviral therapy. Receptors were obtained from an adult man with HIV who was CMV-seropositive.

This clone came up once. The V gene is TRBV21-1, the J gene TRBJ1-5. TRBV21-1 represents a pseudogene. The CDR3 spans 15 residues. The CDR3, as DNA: TGTGCCAGCAGCCCGCTGGGACGGTACAATCAGCCCCAGCATTTT. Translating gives CASSPLGRYNQPQHF.

DNA for the CDR3: TGTGCCAGCAGCGTAGATACGGGGAGCCAAGAGACCCAGTACTTC. The encoded protein is CASSVDTGSQETQYF. The J gene is TRBJ2-5, the V gene TRBV9; D may be TRBD2 (5 bases). This CDR3 has 15 amino acids. Germline V gene data show CDR1 as SGDLS and CDR2 as YYNGEE. V was pared by 0 bases and J by 1 base, with 10 bases between.

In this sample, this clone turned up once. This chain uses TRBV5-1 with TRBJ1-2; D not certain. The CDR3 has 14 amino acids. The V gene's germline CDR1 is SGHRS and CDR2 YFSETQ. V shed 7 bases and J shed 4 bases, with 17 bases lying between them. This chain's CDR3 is CASALDGISYGYTF. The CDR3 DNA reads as TGCGCCAGCGCCCTGGACGGGATTTCCTATGGCTACACCTTC.

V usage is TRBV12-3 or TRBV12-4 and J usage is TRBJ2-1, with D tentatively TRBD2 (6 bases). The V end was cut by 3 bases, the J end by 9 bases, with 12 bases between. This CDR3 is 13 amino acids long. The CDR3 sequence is CASSLSRGVEQFF. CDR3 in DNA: TGTGCCAGCAGTTTGTCGCGGGGAGTTGAGCAGTTCTTC.

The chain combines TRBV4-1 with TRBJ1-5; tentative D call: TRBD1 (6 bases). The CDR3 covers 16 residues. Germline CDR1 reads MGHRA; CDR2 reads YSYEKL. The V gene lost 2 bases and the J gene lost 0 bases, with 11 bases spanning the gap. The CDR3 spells CASSQLQGYSNQPQHF. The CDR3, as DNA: TGCGCCAGCAGCCAACTACAGGGTTATAGCAATCAGCCCCAGCATTTT.